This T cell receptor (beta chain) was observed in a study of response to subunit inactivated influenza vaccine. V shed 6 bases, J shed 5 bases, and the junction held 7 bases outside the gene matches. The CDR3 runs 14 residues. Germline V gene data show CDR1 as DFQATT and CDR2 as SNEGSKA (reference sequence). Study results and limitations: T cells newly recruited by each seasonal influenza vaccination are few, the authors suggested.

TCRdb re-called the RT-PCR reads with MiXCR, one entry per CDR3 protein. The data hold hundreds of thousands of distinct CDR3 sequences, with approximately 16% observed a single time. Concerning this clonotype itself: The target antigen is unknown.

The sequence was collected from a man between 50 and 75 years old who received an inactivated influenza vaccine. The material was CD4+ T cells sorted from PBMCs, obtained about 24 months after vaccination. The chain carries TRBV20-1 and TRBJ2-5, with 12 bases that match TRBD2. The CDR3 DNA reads TGCAGTGCCCAGGGGACTAGCGGGTGGGAGACCCAGTACTTC. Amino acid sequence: CSAQGTSGWETQYF.